The 30 T cell receptor beta chains in this list originate from one sample, sequenced in a study of CD8 T cells in ankylosing spondylitis. From the 5' RACE reads, TCRdb called clonotypes with MiXCR, one entry per CDR3 protein. There are approximately 340,000 distinct CDR3 sequences in the sample; under 15% occur only once, and 1.1% lies in the top ten. Sequencing input: blood, either unsorted or a sorted T cell fraction (not recorded which). Receptors were obtained from a male donor with ankylosing spondylitis or in good health (not recorded which).

In its sample, this clonotype was seen a few times. The chain recombines TRBV4-1 with TRBJ2-7; 8 bases align to TRBD1. Germline values: CDR1 MGHRA, CDR2 YSYEKL. The CDR3 runs 17 residues. J was trimmed by 0 bases and V by 3 bases; bases with no gene match: 10. CDR3 protein: CASSQTGQGLGSYEQYF. DNA for the CDR3: TGCGCCAGCAGCCAGACCGGACAGGGTTTGGGCTCCTACGAGCAGTACTTC.

This clonotype was picked up a small number of times. V usage is TRBV20-1 and J usage is TRBJ2-1; D unclear. The CDR3 runs 13 residues. Trimming removed 8 bases from V and 5 bases from J, with 16 bases in between. Per the germline V gene, CDR1 is DFQATT and CDR2 is SNEGSKA (reference sequence). The CDR3 loop reads CSIERQDHNEQFF. Here the CDR3 DNA reads TGCAGTATAGAGAGGCAGGACCACAATGAGCAGTTCTTC.

The table lists this clonotype with a few counts. This chain joins TRBV18 and TRBJ1-2, with TRBD1 matching over 10 bases. The trim removed 4 bases at V and 7 bases at J, leaving 0 bases unmatched. Per germline, CDR1 KGHSH and CDR2 LQKENI. This CDR3 has 12 amino acids. CDR3 loop: CASSRDRGGYTF. CDR3 in DNA: TGTGCCAGCTCACGGGACAGGGGTGGCTACACCTTC.

This clonotype has just a few counts. The CDR3 region has the DNA TGTGCCATCAGTCCCGGACAGGGCAGCACAGATACGCAGTATTTT. It translates to CAISPGQGSTDTQYF. This chain links TRBV10-3 with TRBJ2-3, with 8 bases that match TRBD1. With V trimmed by 5 bases and J by 0 bases, 4 bases remained unmatched. Germline V gives CDR1 ENHRY, CDR2 SYGVKD. This CDR3 is 15 amino acids long.

This clonotype was seen a handful of times. The V call is TRBV4-1, the J call TRBJ2-3; D is undetermined. The V and J ends lost 6 bases and 2 bases respectively, with 24 bases between them. This CDR3 has 18 amino acids. Germline values: CDR1 MGHRA, CDR2 YSYEKL. The CDR3 spells CASSPRANRGPPTDTQYF. The CDR3 nucleotides read TGCGCCAGCAGTCCTCGAGCAAATCGTGGGCCTCCCACAGATACGCAGTATTTT.

The chain uses TRBV7-2 and TRBJ2-2; the D is unclear. There are 12 residues in the CDR3. Germline CDR1 is SGHTA and CDR2 is FQGNSA. Trimming stripped 0 bases from V and 7 bases from J, with 3 bases between. The CDR3 loop is CASSLAIGELFF. CDR3 DNA: TGTGCCAGCAGCTTAGCCATCGGGGAGCTGTTTTTT.

This clonotype was seen at least ten times. The J gene is TRBJ2-7, the V gene TRBV10-3, with 8 nucleotides matching TRBD1. The CDR3 runs 13 residues. V trimming: 4 bases; J trimming: 3 bases; junction bases outside the gene matches: 2. The germline V gene encodes CDR1 ENHRY and CDR2 SYGVKD. In nucleotides, the CDR3 is TGTGCCATCAGTGGACAGGGGAACTACGAGCAGTACTTC. Translated: CAISGQGNYEQYF.

The rearrangement joins TRBV15 to TRBJ2-2; 11 bases match TRBD2. Germline V gene sequence: CDR1 LNHNV, CDR2 YYDKDF (reference sequence). This CDR3 spans 18 amino acids. Trimming removed 1 base from V and 2 bases from J; junction bases left unmatched: 6. DNA of the CDR3: TGTGCCACCAGCAGAGCATGGGGACTAGCGGTTAACACCGGGGAGCTGTTTTTT. It codes for CATSRAWGLAVNTGELFF.

This clonotype has more than one count but fewer than ten. The V and J genes are TRBV3-1 and TRBJ2-7; 8 bases agree with TRBD1. The J segment lost 5 bases and the V segment lost 5 bases, leaving 11 bases of the junction unmatched. The germline gives CDR1 LGHDT, CDR2 YNNKEL (reference sequence). The length of the CDR3 is 15 residues. The CDR3 DNA follows: TGTGCCAGCAGCTCTCACGGACAGGGAGGCCACGAGCAGTACTTC. This sequence encodes CASSSHGQGGHEQYF.

The chain recombines TRBV7-2 with TRBJ2-5; 9 bases match TRBD2. Trimming removed 4 bases from V and 5 bases from J; junction bases left unmatched: 11. This CDR3 is 16 amino acids long. CDR1 is SGHTA and CDR2 is FQGNSA in the germline V gene. CDR3 loop: CASSSLAGGPYETQYF. The CDR3 coding sequence is TGTGCCAGCAGCTCTCTCGCGGGAGGGCCTTACGAGACCCAGTACTTC.

The chain employs TRBV5-1 and TRBJ1-2, with D possibly TRBD1 on 5 matching bases. This CDR3 is built from 12 residues. Germline V gene data show CDR1 as SGHRS and CDR2 as YFSETQ. Trimming shortened V by 4 bases and J by 6 bases, and 10 bases separated the two germline ends. The DNA for the CDR3 is TGCGCCAGCAGCGCAGAGGGACATGGCTACACCTTC. This sequence encodes CASSAEGHGYTF. The full variable domain, rest sourced from reference TRBV5-1 and TRBJ1-2, is KAGVTQTPRYLIKTRGQQVTLSCSPISGHRSVSWYQQTPGQGLQFLFEYFSETQRNKGNFPGRFSGRQFSNSRSEMNVSTLELGDSALYLCASSAEGHGYTFGSGTRLTVV.

The chain couples TRBV2 to TRBJ2-7; tentatively, D is TRBD2 (6 bases). V lost 3 bases, J lost 0 bases, and 9 bases lay in between. The CDR3 runs to 14 residues. Germline V gene data show CDR1 as SNHLY and CDR2 as FYNNEI. In DNA, the CDR3 is TGTGCCAGCAGTGACGGGACTTTCTCCTACGAGCAGTACTTC. This codes for CASSDGTFSYEQYF.

V and J are TRBV7-2 and TRBJ2-2; D is uncertain. This CDR3 contains 14 residues. Trimming shortened V by 1 base and J by 6 bases, and 9 bases separated the two germline ends. Germline V gives CDR1 SGHTA, CDR2 FQGNSA. CDR3 nucleotide sequence: TGTGCCAGCAGCTTAGGAGTTCAAGCCGGGGAGCTGTTTTTT. It yields the protein CASSLGVQAGELFF. Filled out from reference TRBV7-2 and TRBJ2-2, the complete variable domain reads GAGVSQSPSNKVTEKGKDVELRCDPISGHTALYWYRQSLGQGLEFLIYFQGNSAPDKSGLPSDRFSAERTGGSVSTLTIQRTQQEDSAVYLCASSLGVQAGELFFGEGSRLTVL.

Here the CDR3 DNA reads TGTGCCAGCAGTTCCGGGACTAGCGGGAATCGGCATGAGCAGTTCTTC. This codes for CASSSGTSGNRHEQFF. The chain employs TRBV2 and TRBJ2-1, with 13 bases matching TRBD2. CDR1 and CDR2 (germline): SNHLY, FYNNEI. Losses at the gene ends were 5 bases for V and 8 bases for J; bases not matched to a gene: 9. CDR3 length: 16 residues. Complete variable domain (other parts from reference TRBV2 and TRBJ2-1): EPEVTQTPSHQVTQMGQEVILRCVPISNHLYFYWYRQILGQKVEFLVSFYNNEISEKSEIFDDQFSVERPDGSNFTLKIRSTKLEDSAMYFCASSSGTSGNRHEQFFGPGTRLTVL.

V is TRBV4-2 and J is TRBJ1-1, with TRBD1 identical over 11 bases. In germline, CDR1 is LGHNA, CDR2 YNFKEQ. V lost 1 base, J lost 4 bases, and 11 bases stayed unmatched. CDR3 length equals 18 residues. The CDR3 DNA reads TGTGCCAGCAGCCAAGCAAGGACAGGGGGCGCCTTGGGCACTGAAGCTTTCTTT. This codes for CASSQARTGGALGTEAFF.

This chain joins TRBV12-3 or TRBV12-4 and TRBJ2-1; 9 nucleotides match TRBD2. Trimming at V came to 7 bases and at J to 4 bases, leaving 8 bases not matched to a gene. There are 15 residues in the CDR3. The CDR3 sequence is CASKERLAGYNEQFF. The CDR3 DNA follows: TGTGCCAGCAAGGAAAGGCTAGCGGGGTACAATGAGCAGTTCTTC.

This clonotype has only one observation. An end of the junction differs from the germline gene, which may be a read error. The CDR3 DNA follows: TGTGTCAGCAGCCCGACAGTGAACGGCTATGGCTACACCTTC. It yields the protein CVSSPTVNGYGYTF. The chain carries TRBV3-1 and TRBJ1-2; a possible D gene is TRBD1 (5 bases). Per germline, CDR1 LGHDT and CDR2 YNNKEL (reference sequence). CDR3 size: 14 residues.

The chain carries TRBV13 and TRBJ2-3, with 12 nucleotides matching TRBD2. V lost 8 bases, J lost 1 base, and 7 bases stayed unmatched. Germline lookup yields CDR1 PRHDT and CDR2 FYEKMQ (reference sequence). The CDR3 runs 16 residues. CDR3 nucleotide sequence: TGTGCCAGCGCCCCCGGACTAGCGGGACGCACAGATACGCAGTATTTT. This sequence encodes CASAPGLAGRTDTQYF. The variable domain in full, completed from reference TRBV13 and TRBJ2-3, reads AAGVIQSPRHLIKEKRETATLKCYPIPRHDTVYWYQQGPGQDPQFLISFYEKMQSDKGSIPDRFSAQQFSDYHSELNMSSLELGDSALYFCASAPGLAGRTDTQYFGPGTRLTVL.

This sequence joins TRBV10-2 and TRBJ2-7, with TRBD2 matching 10 bases. The CDR3 runs 17 residues. V shed 6 bases, J shed 3 bases, and the junction held 14 bases outside the gene matches. Germline V CDR1 and CDR2: WSHSY, SAAADI. CDR3 loop: CASSVLAGESHYYEQYF. In nucleotides, the CDR3 is TGCGCCAGCAGCGTCCTAGCGGGAGAAAGCCATTACTACGAGCAGTACTTC.

This sequence joins TRBV3-1 and TRBJ2-5; a possible D gene is TRBD2 (6 bases). Germline values: CDR1 LGHDT, CDR2 YNNKEL (reference sequence). The CDR3 extends over 16 amino acids. V was pared by 5 bases and J by 4 bases, with 20 bases between. The CDR3 DNA sequence: TGTGCCAGCAGCACGTTCGCGGGGCCCCCGGGAGAGACCCAGTACTTC. Amino acids: CASSTFAGPPGETQYF.

The sample holds a few counts of this clonotype. The V and J genes are TRBV20-1 and TRBJ2-7; TRBD1 agrees at 9 bases. The J segment lost 6 bases and the V segment lost 4 bases, leaving 7 bases of the junction unmatched. Germline lookup yields CDR1 DFQATT and CDR2 SNEGSKA (reference sequence). The CDR3 has 13 amino acids. The CDR3 region has the DNA TGCAGTGCTACGCCCGGGACAGGGACCGAGCAGTACTTC. This gives the protein CSATPGTGTEQYF.

There are many counts of this clonotype. The chain carries TRBV7-2 and TRBJ2-2; D remains unclear. The CDR3 extends over 13 amino acids. Trimming pared 1 base from V and 4 bases from J, leaving 4 bases between. Germline CDR1 SGHTA, CDR2 FQGNSA. This CDR3 is CASSLGATGELFF. The CDR3 DNA is TGTGCCAGCAGCTTAGGGGCCACCGGGGAGCTGTTTTTT.

The chain couples TRBV29-1 to TRBJ1-1, with TRBD1 matching over 7 bases. The germline gives CDR1 SQVTM, CDR2 ANQGSEA. The CDR3 contains 13 residues. The V segment lost 3 bases and the J segment 5 bases; nucleotides outside the gene matches: 6. The CDR3 DNA sequence: TGCAGCGTTGAGGAGGGGGCTGGGACTGAAGCTTTCTTT. It yields the protein CSVEEGAGTEAFF. Filled out from reference TRBV29-1 and TRBJ1-1, the complete variable domain reads SAVISQKPSRDICQRGTSLTIQCQVDSQVTMMFWYRQQPGQSLTLIATANQGSEATYESGFVIDKFPISRPNLTFSTLTVSNMSPEDSSIYLCSVEEGAGTEAFFGQGTRLTVV.

V gene TRBV5-4 combines with J gene TRBJ2-5; D unresolved. The CDR3 is made up of 12 amino acids. V gave up 3 bases and J gave up 4 bases, with 7 bases separating them. CDR1 and CDR2 from the germline V gene are SGHNT and YYREEE (reference sequence). Here the CDR3 DNA reads TGTGCCAGCAGCTATGATCGAGAGACCCAGTACTTC. Amino acid sequence: CASSYDRETQYF.

This chain links TRBV24-1 with TRBJ1-2; no clear D. Trimming took off 5 bases at V and 1 base at J, with 13 bases between the two ends. CDR3 length equals 15 residues. Germline loops: CDR1 KGHDR, CDR2 SFDVKD. CDR3 nucleotides: TGTGCCACCAGTGTTAACAGCTCCCTTAACTATGGCTACACCTTC. Translation gives CATSVNSSLNYGYTF.

This clonotype was counted only a few times. The chain links TRBV5-5 to TRBJ2-5; possibly TRBD2 for D (5 bases). In germline, CDR1 is SGHKS, CDR2 YYEKEE (reference sequence). The CDR3 totals 11 residues. V was pared by 6 bases and J by 5 bases, with 8 bases between. CDR3 loop: CASIRGETQYF. CDR3 DNA: TGTGCCAGCATCAGAGGGGAGACCCAGTACTTC.

The chain is built from TRBV5-1 and TRBJ2-3; TRBD1 or TRBD2 may be the D gene (5 bases each). The V gene lost 6 bases and the J gene lost 0 bases, with 17 bases spanning the gap. The CDR3 contains 16 residues. The germline V gene encodes CDR1 SGHRS and CDR2 YFSETQ. CDR3 amino acids: CASTQTVDYSTDTQYF. CDR3 DNA: TGCGCCAGCACCCAGACAGTCGACTATAGCACAGATACGCAGTATTTT.

This clonotype was recorded a few times. J is TRBJ2-4 and V is TRBV29-1, with 7 positions matching TRBD1. Germline CDR1 SQVTM, CDR2 ANQGSEA. The CDR3 is made up of 11 amino acids. J was trimmed by 8 bases and V by 7 bases; bases with no gene match: 5. The CDR3 nucleotides read TGCAGCGGCCACAGGGGAGACATTCAGTACTTC. The encoded protein is CSGHRGDIQYF.

V and J are TRBV5-1 and TRBJ1-1, with 11 bases identical to TRBD1. V dropped 3 bases and J dropped 4; count of bases not matched to a gene: 2. This CDR3 region has 14 residues. Germline V gene lookup returns CDR1 SGHRS and CDR2 YFSETQ. CDR3 in DNA: TGCGCCAGCAGCTGGGGACAGGGGGTCACTGAAGCTTTCTTT. This gives the protein CASSWGQGVTEAFF.

This clonotype was counted only a few times. The chain carries TRBV29-1 and TRBJ1-2; no definite D call. This CDR3 has 12 residues. The germline V gene encodes CDR1 SQVTM and CDR2 ANQGSEA. V was clipped by 7 bases and J by 1 base, with 10 bases between them. This chain's CDR3 is CSAGYGNYGYTF. The CDR3 DNA reads as TGCAGCGCTGGATATGGTAACTATGGCTACACCTTC. The variable domain in full, with the rest retrieved from reference TRBV29-1 and TRBJ1-2, is SAVISQKPSRDICQRGTSLTIQCQVDSQVTMMFWYRQQPGQSLTLIATANQGSEATYESGFVIDKFPISRPNLTFSTLTVSNMSPEDSSIYLCSAGYGNYGYTFGSGTRLTVV.